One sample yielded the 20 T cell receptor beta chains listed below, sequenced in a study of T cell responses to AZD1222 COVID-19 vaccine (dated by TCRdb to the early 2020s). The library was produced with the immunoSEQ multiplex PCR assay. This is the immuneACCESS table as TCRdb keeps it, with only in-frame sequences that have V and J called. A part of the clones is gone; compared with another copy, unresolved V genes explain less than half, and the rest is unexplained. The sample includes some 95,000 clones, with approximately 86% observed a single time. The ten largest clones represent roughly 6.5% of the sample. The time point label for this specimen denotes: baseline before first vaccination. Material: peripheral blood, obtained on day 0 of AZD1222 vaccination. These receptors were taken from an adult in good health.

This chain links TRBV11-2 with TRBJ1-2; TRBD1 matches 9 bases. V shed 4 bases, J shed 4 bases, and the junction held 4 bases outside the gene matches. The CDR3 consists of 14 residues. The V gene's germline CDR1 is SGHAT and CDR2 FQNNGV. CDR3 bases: TGTGCCAGCAGCTCTTTGGGACAGGGCTATGGCTACACCTTC. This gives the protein CASSSLGQGYGYTF.

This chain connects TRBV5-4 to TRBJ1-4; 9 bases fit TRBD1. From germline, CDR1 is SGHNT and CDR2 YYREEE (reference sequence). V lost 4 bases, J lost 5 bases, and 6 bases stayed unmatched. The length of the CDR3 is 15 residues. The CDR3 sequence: CASSAGQGPNEKLFF. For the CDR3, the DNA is TGTGCCAGCAGCGCCGGACAGGGGCCCAATGAAAAACTGTTTTTT.

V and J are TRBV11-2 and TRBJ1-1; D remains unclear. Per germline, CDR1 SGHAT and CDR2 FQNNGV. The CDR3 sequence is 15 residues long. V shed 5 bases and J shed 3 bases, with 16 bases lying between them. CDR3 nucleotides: TGTGCCAGCAGCCCCCTGCTCGGGCGGGACACTGAAGCTTTCTTT. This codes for CASSPLLGRDTEAFF.

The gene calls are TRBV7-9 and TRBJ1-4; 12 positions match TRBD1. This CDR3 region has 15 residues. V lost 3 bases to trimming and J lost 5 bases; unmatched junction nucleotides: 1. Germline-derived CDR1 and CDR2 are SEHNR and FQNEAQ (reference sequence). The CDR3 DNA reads TGTGCCAGCAGCTTCGGGACAGGGGGCAATGAAAAACTGTTTTTT. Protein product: CASSFGTGGNEKLFF.

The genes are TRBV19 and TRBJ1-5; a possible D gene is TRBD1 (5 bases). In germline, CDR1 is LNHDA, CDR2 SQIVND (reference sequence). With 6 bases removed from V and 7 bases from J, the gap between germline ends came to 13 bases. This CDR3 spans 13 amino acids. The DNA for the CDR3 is TGTGCCAGTAGATCGGGGGGAGGCCAGCCCCAGCATTTT. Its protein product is CASRSGGGQPQHF.

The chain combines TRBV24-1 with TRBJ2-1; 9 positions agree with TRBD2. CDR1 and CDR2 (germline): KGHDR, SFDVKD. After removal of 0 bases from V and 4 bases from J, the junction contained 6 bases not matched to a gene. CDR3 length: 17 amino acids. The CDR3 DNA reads TGTGCCACCAGTGATTTGCACGGTCTAGCGGGGTACAATGAGCAGTTCTTC. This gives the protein CATSDLHGLAGYNEQFF.

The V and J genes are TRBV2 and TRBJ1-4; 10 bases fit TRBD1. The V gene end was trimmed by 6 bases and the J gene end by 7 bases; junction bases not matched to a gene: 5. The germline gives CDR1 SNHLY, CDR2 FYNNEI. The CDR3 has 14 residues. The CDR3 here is CASRSRTGGEKLFF. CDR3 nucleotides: TGTGCCAGCAGAAGTAGGACAGGGGGTGAAAAACTGTTTTTT.

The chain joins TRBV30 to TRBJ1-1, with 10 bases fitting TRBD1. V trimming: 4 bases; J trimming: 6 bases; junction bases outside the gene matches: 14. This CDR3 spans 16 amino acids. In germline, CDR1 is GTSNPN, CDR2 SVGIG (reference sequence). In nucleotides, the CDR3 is TGTGCCTGGAACAAACGGACAGGGGGAAAGAGTTCTGAAGCTTTCTTT. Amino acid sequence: CAWNKRTGGKSSEAFF.

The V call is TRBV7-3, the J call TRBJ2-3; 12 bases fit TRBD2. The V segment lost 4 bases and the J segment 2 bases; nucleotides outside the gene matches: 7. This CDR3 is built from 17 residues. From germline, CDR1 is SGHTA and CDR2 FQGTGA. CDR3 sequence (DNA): TGTGCCAGCAGCTCTAAGACTAGCGGGAGTTCCACAGATACGCAGTATTTT. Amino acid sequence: CASSSKTSGSSTDTQYF.

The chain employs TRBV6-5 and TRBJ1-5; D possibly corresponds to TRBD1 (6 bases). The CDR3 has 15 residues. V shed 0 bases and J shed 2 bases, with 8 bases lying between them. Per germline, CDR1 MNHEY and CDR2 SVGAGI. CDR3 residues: CASSYSNRGNQPQHF. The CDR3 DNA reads TGTGCCAGCAGTTACTCGAACAGGGGCAATCAGCCCCAGCATTTT.

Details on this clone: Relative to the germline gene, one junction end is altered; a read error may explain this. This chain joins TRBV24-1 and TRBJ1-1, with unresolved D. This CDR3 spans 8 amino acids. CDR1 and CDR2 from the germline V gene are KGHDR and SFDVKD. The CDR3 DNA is TGCCGTTACACTGAAGCTTTCTTT. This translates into CRYTEAFF.

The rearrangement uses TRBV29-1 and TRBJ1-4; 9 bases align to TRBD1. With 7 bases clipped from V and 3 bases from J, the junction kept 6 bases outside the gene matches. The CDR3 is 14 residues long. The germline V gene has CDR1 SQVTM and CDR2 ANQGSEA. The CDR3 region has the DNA TGCAGCGGCGAACAGGGGGCTGCTAATGAAAAACTGTTTTTT. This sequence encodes CSGEQGAANEKLFF.

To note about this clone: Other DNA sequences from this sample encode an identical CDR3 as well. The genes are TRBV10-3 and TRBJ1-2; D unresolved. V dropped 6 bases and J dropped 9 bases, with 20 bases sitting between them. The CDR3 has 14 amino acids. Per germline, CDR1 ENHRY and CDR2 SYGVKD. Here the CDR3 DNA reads TGTGCCATCAGCCCCCCGAGCGGGGTAAGAAGCTACACCTTC. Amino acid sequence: CAISPPSGVRSYTF.

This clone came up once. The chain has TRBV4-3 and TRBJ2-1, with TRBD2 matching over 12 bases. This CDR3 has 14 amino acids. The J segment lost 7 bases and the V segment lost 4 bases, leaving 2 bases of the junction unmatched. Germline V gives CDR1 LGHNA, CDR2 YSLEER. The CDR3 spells CASSRGLAGNEQFF. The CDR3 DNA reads TGCGCCAGCAGCCGCGGACTAGCGGGAAATGAGCAGTTCTTC.

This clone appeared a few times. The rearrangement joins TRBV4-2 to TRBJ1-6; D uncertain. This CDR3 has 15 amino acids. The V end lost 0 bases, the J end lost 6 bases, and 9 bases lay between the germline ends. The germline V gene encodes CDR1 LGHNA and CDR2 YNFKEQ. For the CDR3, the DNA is TGTGCCAGCAGCCAAGACTCAAAGCCTAATTCACCCCTCCACTTT. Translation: CASSQDSKPNSPLHF.

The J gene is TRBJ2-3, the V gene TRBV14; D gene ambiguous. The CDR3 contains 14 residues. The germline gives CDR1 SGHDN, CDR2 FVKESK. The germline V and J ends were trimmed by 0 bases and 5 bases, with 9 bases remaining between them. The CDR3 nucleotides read TGTGCCAGCAGCCAAGAGTCGGTTTTAGATACGCAGTATTTT. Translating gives CASSQESVLDTQYF.

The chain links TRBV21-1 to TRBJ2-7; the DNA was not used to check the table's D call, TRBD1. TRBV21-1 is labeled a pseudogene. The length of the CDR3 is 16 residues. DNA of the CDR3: TGTGCCAGCAGCCGTCGACAGGTGCCCGTAGGATACGAGCAGTACTTC. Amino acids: CASSRRQVPVGYEQYF.

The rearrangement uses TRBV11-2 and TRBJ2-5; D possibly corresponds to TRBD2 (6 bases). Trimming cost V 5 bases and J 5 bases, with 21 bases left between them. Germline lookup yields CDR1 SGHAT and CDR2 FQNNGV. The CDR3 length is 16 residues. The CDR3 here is CASSPSERGTGETQYF. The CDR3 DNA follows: TGTGCCAGCAGCCCCTCGGAACGGGGGACCGGTGAGACCCAGTACTTC.

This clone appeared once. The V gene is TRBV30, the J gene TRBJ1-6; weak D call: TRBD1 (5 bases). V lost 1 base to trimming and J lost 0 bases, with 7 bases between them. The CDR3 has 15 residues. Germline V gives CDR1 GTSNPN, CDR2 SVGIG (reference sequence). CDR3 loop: CAWSGQSSYNSPLHF. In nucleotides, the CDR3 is TGTGCCTGGAGTGGACAGAGCTCCTATAATTCACCCCTCCACTTT.

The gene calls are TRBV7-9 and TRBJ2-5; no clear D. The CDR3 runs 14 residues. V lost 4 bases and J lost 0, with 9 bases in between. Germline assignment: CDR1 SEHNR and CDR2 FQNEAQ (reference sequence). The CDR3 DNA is TGTGCCAGCAGCTGGCACCCCTACCAAGAGACCCAGTACTTC. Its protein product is CASSWHPYQETQYF.